One and the same sample provided the 2 T cell receptor beta chains below, sequenced in a study of cytomegalovirus exposure and HLA in healthy donors. The PCR ran on 60 Vbeta and 13 Jbeta primers. The assay was immunoSEQ multiplex PCR, and TCRdb's table has in-frame clones only and misses some. The sample comprises approximately 120,000 clones, around 84% of which are singletons, and about 1.7% rests with the top ten. Sequencing was done on a sample of PBMCs. All receptors come from a man aged 18 to 35 in good health and CMV-seronegative.

This clone has only one observation. CDR3 sequence (DNA): TGTGCCAGTAACTCCGGGACAGGGGGCTTCACCGGGGAGCTGTTTTTT. Translating it yields CASNSGTGGFTGELFF. The chain combines TRBV19 with TRBJ2-2, with 12 bases matching TRBD1. Germline values: CDR1 LNHDA, CDR2 SQIVND (reference sequence). The CDR3 consists of 16 residues. After removal of 7 bases from V and 4 bases from J, the junction contained 7 bases not matched to a gene.

V gene TRBV9 combines with J gene TRBJ1-4, with D maybe TRBD1 (6 bases). The V end was cut by 2 bases, the J end by 5 bases, with 13 bases between. Germline V gene data show CDR1 as SGDLS and CDR2 as YYNGEE. There are 15 residues in the CDR3. The CDR3 loop reads CASSVSGQSNEKLFF. CDR3 DNA: TGTGCCAGCAGCGTGTCCGGACAGTCCAATGAAAAACTGTTTTTT.